This T cell receptor beta chain was sequenced for a study of cytomegalovirus exposure and HLA in healthy donors. For the study at large: Genotyping of more than 300 donors showed that approximately 83% belonged to the Caucasian-associated ancestry cluster.

Researchers ran the PCR with 60 Vbeta and 13 Jbeta primers. Authors' analysis steps: In a later analysis, around 10 million of approximately 80 million unique beta chains occurred in at least two donors. Measured with immunoSEQ multiplex PCR; TCRdb has only the in-frame clones, and not every one. The V and J calls and the clone size are those of that table, but D and trimming were determined from the DNA. This table holds around 180,000 clones, more than 85% found once. Regarding the study as a whole: An Asian-associated ancestry cluster reportedly showed fewer N-insertions than the approximately 700-donor mean in a later analysis.

This clone has only a few counts. Its antigen is unknown. This CDR3 is 16 amino acids long. The ends lost 3 bases at V and 3 bases at J; junction bases unmatched: 6. In germline, CDR1 is SGHDT, CDR2 YYEEEE. The material sequenced was PBMCs. V usage is TRBV5-6 and J usage is TRBJ2-1; 10 positions match TRBD2. This TCR was recovered from a girl under two years old in good health and CMV-seronegative. The CDR3 sequence is CASSWASGGFYNEQFF. CDR3 DNA: TGTGCCAGCAGCTGGGCTAGCGGGGGTTTCTACAATGAGCAGTTCTTC.